Shown below are 28 T cell receptor beta chains from a single sample sequenced in a study of shared clonotypes between healthy human individuals. The protocol was immunoSEQ multiplex PCR, while the TCRdb copy is restricted to in-frame clones and leaves out a portion. The data hold approximately 1,500,000 clones, with roughly 95% observed a single time. The sequenced sample consisted of naive CD4+ T cells sorted from blood. Described subset: CD45RA+ positively selected. The receptors were sampled from a man aged 25-45 years in good health.

This chain uses TRBV7-9 with TRBJ2-1; 10 bases align to TRBD2. Germline-derived CDR1 and CDR2 are SEHNR and FQNEAQ (reference sequence). The CDR3 length is 15 residues. V gave up 2 bases and J gave up 7 bases; unmatched junction bases: 5. The DNA of the CDR3 is TGTGCCAGCAGCTTAAGCGGGAGGGTTTTGAATGAGCAGTTCTTC. Its protein is CASSLSGRVLNEQFF.

The rearrangement joins TRBV15 to TRBJ1-1, with D perhaps TRBD1 (5 bases). V dropped 3 bases and J dropped 7 bases, with 9 bases sitting between them. Germline loops: CDR1 LNHNV, CDR2 YYDKDF (reference sequence). The CDR3 is 12 amino acids. Here the CDR3 reads CATSSRDREAFF. In DNA form, the CDR3 reads TGTGCCACCAGCAGCAGGGACCGTGAAGCTTTCTTT.

This clone has just one count. This sequence joins TRBV5-1 and TRBJ2-5; TRBD1 agrees at 7 bases. Germline V gives CDR1 SGHRS, CDR2 YFSETQ. After removal of 3 bases from V and 4 bases from J, the junction contained 3 bases not matched to a gene. The CDR3 runs 13 residues. CDR3 in amino acids: CASSSGQVETQYF. CDR3 DNA sequence: TGCGCCAGCAGCTCCGGACAGGTAGAGACCCAGTACTTC.

The chain joins TRBV5-1 to TRBJ2-2; 10 nucleotides agree with TRBD1. J gave up 2 bases and V 4 bases, and 5 bases lay outside the gene matches. The CDR3 has 16 residues. Germline V gene lookup returns CDR1 SGHRS and CDR2 YFSETQ. The CDR3 DNA is TGCGCCAGCAGCACCGGGACAGGGGTTAACACCGGGGAGCTGTTTTTT. This translates into CASSTGTGVNTGELFF.

The J gene is TRBJ2-7, the V gene TRBV27, with 7 bases identical to TRBD2. Germline V lookup: CDR1 MNHEY, CDR2 SMNVEV (reference sequence). The V gene end was trimmed by 6 bases and the J gene end by 3 bases; junction bases not matched to a gene: 20. The CDR3 loop spans 18 amino acids. CDR3 nucleotides: TGTGCCAGCAGAAAATCCCCCGGTTGGGCTAGCGGAAACTACGAGCAGTACTTC. The encoded protein is CASRKSPGWASGNYEQYF.

Written as DNA, the CDR3 is TGTGCCACCAGCAGGGACCATGTTAGCCCAGATACGCAGTATTTT. It translates to CATSRDHVSPDTQYF. The chain has TRBV15 and TRBJ2-3; D is unclear. Germline values: CDR1 LNHNV, CDR2 YYDKDF (reference sequence). Between the trimmed V and J ends, which lost 3 bases and 4 bases, there was a span of 14 bases. CDR3 length: 15 amino acids.

V and J are TRBV28 and TRBJ1-1; TRBD1 is a possible D gene (6 bases). The CDR3 runs to 15 residues. The V end lost 6 bases, the J end lost 8 bases, and 22 bases lay between the germline ends. The V gene's germline CDR1 is MDHEN and CDR2 SYDVKM. The CDR3 reads CASSPRTAPGVEAFF. The CDR3 region has the DNA TGTGCCAGCAGCCCGCGGACAGCCCCTGGGGTGGAAGCTTTCTTT.

In DNA, the CDR3 is TGTGCCAGTAGCCTCCGAGGGACAGGGAACTATGGCTACACCTTC. This sequence encodes CASSLRGTGNYGYTF. J is TRBJ1-2 and V is TRBV19; TRBD1 agrees at 9 bases. The CDR3 runs 15 residues. Per the germline V gene, CDR1 is LNHDA and CDR2 is SQIVND (reference sequence). V trimming: 6 bases; J trimming: 2 bases; junction bases outside the gene matches: 7.

The genes are TRBV6-6 and TRBJ1-2, with 8 bases fitting TRBD1. Germline loops: CDR1 MNHNY, CDR2 SVGAGI (reference sequence). CDR3 length: 16 residues. The V gene end was trimmed by 2 bases and the J gene end by 3 bases; junction bases not matched to a gene: 8. In DNA, the CDR3 is TGTGCCAGCAGTTACCCATTTGTACAGGGGGACTATGGCTACACCTTC. Translated, it gives CASSYPFVQGDYGYTF.

Notes on this clone: The same CDR3 also results from other DNA sequences found in this sample. CDR3 amino acids: CASSLSGYYEQYF. Here the CDR3 DNA reads TGTGCCAGCAGCTTAAGCGGTTACTACGAGCAGTACTTC. The J gene is TRBJ2-7, the V gene TRBV7-2; perhaps TRBD2 as D (5 bases). Germline CDR1 reads SGHTA; CDR2 reads FQGNSA. Trimming cost V 2 bases and J 3 bases, with 8 bases left between them. The CDR3 runs 13 residues.

The gene calls are TRBV5-6 and TRBJ2-5; tentative D call: TRBD2 (6 bases). CDR1 is SGHDT and CDR2 is YYEEEE in the germline V gene. The CDR3 sequence is 14 residues long. Trimming shortened V by 1 base and J by 2 bases, and 9 bases separated the two germline ends. The CDR3 DNA sequence: TGTGCCAGCAGCTTGTTCCGGGGGCAAGAGACCCAGTACTTC. This codes for CASSLFRGQETQYF.

This chain connects TRBV11-2 to TRBJ2-1; possibly TRBD1 for D (5 bases). Per germline, CDR1 SGHAT and CDR2 FQNNGV. This CDR3 comprises 15 residues. The germline V and J ends were trimmed by 3 bases and 7 bases, with 16 bases remaining between them. CDR3 residues: CASSLLTDPTNEQFF. As DNA, the CDR3 is TGTGCCAGCAGCTTGTTGACAGATCCTACAAATGAGCAGTTCTTC.

This clone was found once. This sequence joins TRBV5-6 and TRBJ2-7; D may be TRBD1 (6 bases). The CDR3 is 15 residues long. Germline CDR1 and CDR2: SGHDT and YYEEEE. V was cut by 4 bases and J by 9 bases, with 23 bases left in between. The CDR3 DNA follows: TGTGCCAGCAGCATAGCACAGGGATCCTTAACCGGGCAGTACTTC. Its protein is CASSIAQGSLTGQYF.

The rearrangement uses TRBV27 and TRBJ2-4; the match to TRBD2 covers 7 bases. The CDR3 length is 13 residues. Germline CDR1 and CDR2: MNHEY and SMNVEV (reference sequence). J lost 11 bases, V lost 6 bases, and 10 bases had no gene match. The CDR3 DNA sequence: TGTGCCAGCAGAGAAGCTAGCGGTAGGGTTCAGTACTTC. Amino acids: CASREASGRVQYF.

This rearrangement joins TRBV7-8 to TRBJ1-2; 8 nucleotides align to TRBD1. CDR3 size: 16 residues. V lost 5 bases, J lost 3 bases, and 11 bases stayed unmatched. Germline CDR1 and CDR2: SGHVS and FQNEAQ. CDR3 loop: CASSPTGRGRDYGYTF. Here the CDR3 DNA reads TGTGCCAGCAGCCCGACCGGCAGGGGGCGAGACTATGGCTACACCTTC.

The J gene is TRBJ1-1, the V gene TRBV9; D unclear. Germline V gene lookup returns CDR1 SGDLS and CDR2 YYNGEE. This CDR3 contains 16 residues. The V end was cut by 0 bases, the J end by 0 bases, with 12 bases between. The CDR3, as DNA: TGTGCCAGCAGCGTAGAATCGGACCGACTGAACACTGAAGCTTTCTTT. As protein: CASSVESDRLNTEAFF.

This clone was seen a single time. The chain joins TRBV14 to TRBJ2-5; D not resolved. CDR1 and CDR2 from the germline V gene are SGHDN and FVKESK. The CDR3 contains 15 residues. V lost 3 bases to trimming and J lost 7 bases, with 18 bases between them. The CDR3 DNA follows: TGTGCCAGCAGCCACCTACCCGACGGCTACGGGACCCAGTACTTC. It is translated as CASSHLPDGYGTQYF.

The chain combines TRBV27 with TRBJ1-2, with D perhaps matching TRBD1 (6 bases). Germline V gene lookup returns CDR1 MNHEY and CDR2 SMNVEV (reference sequence). The CDR3 runs 14 residues. Trimming left V 3 bases short and J 7 bases short, with 15 bases between. The CDR3 DNA is TGTGCCAGCAGTTTTTTAGGGCAGGGGTCTGGCTACACCTTC. Encoded protein: CASSFLGQGSGYTF.

The chain couples TRBV7-2 to TRBJ1-4; 7 bases are shared with TRBD1. CDR1 SGHTA and CDR2 FQGNSA come from the germline V gene. The CDR3 is 13 residues long. V dropped 8 bases and J dropped 5; count of bases not matched to a gene: 5. The CDR3 sequence: CASRGQINEKLFF. The DNA for the CDR3 is TGTGCCAGCCGGGGACAGATAAATGAAAAACTGTTTTTT.

The chain joins TRBV28 to TRBJ2-1; 7 bases align to TRBD1. J lost 5 bases, V lost 7 bases, and 20 bases had no gene match. In germline, CDR1 is MDHEN, CDR2 SYDVKM. The CDR3 is 18 residues long. The CDR3 DNA follows: TGTGCCAGCACCCAGGACAGGCCCTTCCTAGCCGACGACAATGAGCAGTTCTTC. It is translated as CASTQDRPFLADDNEQFF.

The rearrangement uses TRBV19 and TRBJ2-1; D gene ambiguous. CDR3 length equals 15 residues. Germline lookup yields CDR1 LNHDA and CDR2 SQIVND (reference sequence). V gave up 8 bases and J gave up 2 bases, with 16 bases separating them. CDR3 amino acids: CASAARRAAYNEQFF. The CDR3 nucleotides are TGTGCCAGTGCGGCACGCCGAGCCGCCTACAATGAGCAGTTCTTC.

The chain links TRBV29-1 to TRBJ2-5, with D perhaps TRBD1 (6 bases). Deletions cut 4 bases from V and 6 bases from J, with 24 bases between. CDR3 size: 16 residues. CDR1 is SQVTM, CDR2 ANQGSEA, per germline. The CDR3 DNA reads as TGCAGCGTTGGGGGATTGAGGGGGACCCAGGATAAGACCCAGTACTTC. Protein product: CSVGGLRGTQDKTQYF.

In this sample, this clone turned up once. The chain links TRBV7-2 to TRBJ2-2; weak D call: TRBD2 (6 bases). Germline V gene sequence: CDR1 SGHTA, CDR2 FQGNSA. The CDR3 is 19 amino acids. Trimming pared 2 bases from V and 0 bases from J, leaving 19 bases between. The CDR3 spells CASSLLLGLAGTNTGELFF. The DNA of the CDR3 is TGTGCCAGCAGCTTATTACTTGGATTGGCGGGAACGAACACCGGGGAGCTGTTTTTT.

This chain uses TRBV4-2 with TRBJ2-2; D remains ambiguous. The germline V gene has CDR1 LGHNA and CDR2 YNFKEQ. This CDR3 spans 14 amino acids. Trimming pared 2 bases from V and 4 bases from J, leaving 8 bases between. CDR3: CASSQPIPTGELFF. The CDR3 region has the DNA TGTGCCAGCAGCCAACCAATACCCACCGGGGAGCTGTTTTTT.

The CDR3 reads CASTRSAYEQYF. The CDR3 DNA follows: TGTGCCAGCACTCGGTCCGCCTACGAGCAGTACTTC. The chain links TRBV28 to TRBJ2-7; D gene uncertain. The CDR3 is 12 amino acids. CDR1 and CDR2 from the germline V gene are MDHEN and SYDVKM. Trimming shortened V by 7 bases and J by 2 bases, and 9 bases separated the two germline ends.

The V call is TRBV5-5, the J call TRBJ2-7, with D perhaps matching TRBD1 or TRBD2 (5 bases each). Trimming took 2 bases from V and 5 from J, leaving 14 bases between them. The CDR3 covers 14 residues. Germline lookup yields CDR1 SGHKS and CDR2 YYEKEE (reference sequence). CDR3 amino acids: CASSFGATRNEQYF. The CDR3 DNA reads as TGTGCCAGCAGCTTCGGGGCGACGCGGAACGAGCAGTACTTC. Full variable domain (rest looked up from reference TRBV5-5 and TRBJ2-7): DAGVTQSPTHLIKTRGQQVTLRCSPISGHKSVSWYQQVLGQGPQFIFQYYEKEERGRGNFPDRFSARQFPNYSSELNVNALLLGDSALYLCASSFGATRNEQYFGPGTRLTVT.

The chain uses TRBV14 and TRBJ2-7; D unresolved. This CDR3 has 12 amino acids. V dropped 0 bases and J dropped 3 bases, with 3 bases sitting between them. Germline assignment: CDR1 SGHDN and CDR2 FVKESK. The CDR3 coding sequence is TGTGCCAGCAGCCAAGACAACTACGAGCAGTACTTC. Protein sequence: CASSQDNYEQYF.

The gene calls are TRBV5-1 and TRBJ2-2; TRBD1 might be the D (5 bases). Germline V gene sequence: CDR1 SGHRS, CDR2 YFSETQ. The V end was cut by 2 bases, the J end by 1 base, with 9 bases between. CDR3 size: 15 residues. The CDR3 reads CASSLGVRNTGELFF. The CDR3 DNA follows: TGCGCCAGCAGCTTAGGGGTTAGGAACACCGGGGAGCTGTTTTTT.